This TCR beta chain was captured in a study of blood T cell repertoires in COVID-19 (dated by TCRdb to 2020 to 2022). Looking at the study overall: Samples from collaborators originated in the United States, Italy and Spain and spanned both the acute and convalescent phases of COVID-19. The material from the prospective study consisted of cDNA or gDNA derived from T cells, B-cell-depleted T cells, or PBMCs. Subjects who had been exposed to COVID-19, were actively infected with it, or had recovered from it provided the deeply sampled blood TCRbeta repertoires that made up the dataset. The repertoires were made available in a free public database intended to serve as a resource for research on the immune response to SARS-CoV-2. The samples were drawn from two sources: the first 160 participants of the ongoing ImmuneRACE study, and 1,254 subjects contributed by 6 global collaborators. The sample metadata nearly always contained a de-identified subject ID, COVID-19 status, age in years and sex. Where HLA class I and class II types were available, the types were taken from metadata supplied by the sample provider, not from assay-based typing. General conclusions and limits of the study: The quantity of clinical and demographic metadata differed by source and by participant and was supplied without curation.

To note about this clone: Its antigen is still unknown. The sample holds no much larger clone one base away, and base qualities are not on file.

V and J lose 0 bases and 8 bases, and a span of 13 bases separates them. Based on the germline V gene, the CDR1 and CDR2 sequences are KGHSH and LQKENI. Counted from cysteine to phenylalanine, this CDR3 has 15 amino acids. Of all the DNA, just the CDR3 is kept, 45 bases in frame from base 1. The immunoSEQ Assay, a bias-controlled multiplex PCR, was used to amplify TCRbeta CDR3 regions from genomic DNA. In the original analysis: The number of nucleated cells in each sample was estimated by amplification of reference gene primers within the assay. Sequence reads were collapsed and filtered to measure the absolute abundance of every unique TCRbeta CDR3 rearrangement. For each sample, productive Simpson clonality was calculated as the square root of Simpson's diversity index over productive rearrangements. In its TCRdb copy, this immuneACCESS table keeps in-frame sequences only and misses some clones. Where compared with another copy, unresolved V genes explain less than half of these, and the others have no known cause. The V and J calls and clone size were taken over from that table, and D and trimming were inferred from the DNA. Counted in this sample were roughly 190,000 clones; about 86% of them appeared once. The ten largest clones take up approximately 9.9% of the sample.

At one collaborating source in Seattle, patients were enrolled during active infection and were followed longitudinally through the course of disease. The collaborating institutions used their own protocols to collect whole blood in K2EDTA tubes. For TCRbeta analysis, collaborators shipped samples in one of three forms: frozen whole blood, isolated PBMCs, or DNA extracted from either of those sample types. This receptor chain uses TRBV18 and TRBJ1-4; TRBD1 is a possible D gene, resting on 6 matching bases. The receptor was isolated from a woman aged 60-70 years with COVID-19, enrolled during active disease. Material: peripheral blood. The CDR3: CASSPPSGVREKLFF. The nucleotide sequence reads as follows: TGTGCCAGCTCACCACCGTCAGGGGTTCGGGAAAAACTGTTTTTT.